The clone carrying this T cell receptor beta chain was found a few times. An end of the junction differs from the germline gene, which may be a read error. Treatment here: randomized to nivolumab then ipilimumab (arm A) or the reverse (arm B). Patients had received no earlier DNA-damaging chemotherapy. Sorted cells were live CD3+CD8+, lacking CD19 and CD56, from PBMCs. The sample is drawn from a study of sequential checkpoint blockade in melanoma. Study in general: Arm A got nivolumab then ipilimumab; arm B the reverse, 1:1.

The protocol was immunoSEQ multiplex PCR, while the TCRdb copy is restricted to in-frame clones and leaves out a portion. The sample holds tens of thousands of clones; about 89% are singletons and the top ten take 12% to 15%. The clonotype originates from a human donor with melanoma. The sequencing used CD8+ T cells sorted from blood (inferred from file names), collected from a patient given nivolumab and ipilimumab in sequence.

CDR3 in amino acids: CASSRGGGGIYNEQFF. As DNA, the CDR3 is TGTGCCAGCAGCAGGGGGGGAGGTGGGATATACAATGAGCAGTTCTTC. This rearrangement joins TRBV4-1 to TRBJ2-1, with D possibly being TRBD1 or TRBD2 (7 bases each). The V gene's germline CDR1 is MGHRA and CDR2 YSYEKL. The CDR3 is 16 amino acids.